This T cell receptor (beta chain) was retrieved from a study of shared clonotypes between healthy human individuals. Study-level information: Donors, aged 18 to 49, were a couple of women and three men. Every donor yielded three CD4 naive, three CD4 memory, two CD8 naive and one CD8 memory plate.

CD8 cells classed as naive were CD45RO-negative and positively selected for CCR7, excluding terminally differentiated effector memory CD45RA+ cells. The study drew its donors from healthy HIV-negative adults without recent acute infections or vaccinations. The run depth of the assay was deep. TCRdb keeps only in-frame clones here, not all; method: immunoSEQ multiplex PCR. This repertoire shows about 870,000 clones, 80% to 95% found once; its top ten account for less than 25%. This clone was counted a few times. V lost 4 bases, J lost 6 bases, and 6 bases lay in between. The CDR3 has 12 amino acids. Germline CDR1 and CDR2: SGHTA and FQGTGA.

The V call is TRBV7-3, the J call TRBJ2-2; D may be TRBD1 or TRBD2 (5 bases each). This receptor was identified in a man in his thirties or forties in good health. The sample was naive CD8+ T cells sorted from blood. The CDR3 protein is CASSWGSGELFF. The CDR3 nucleotides are TGTGCCAGCAGCTGGGGGTCCGGGGAGCTGTTTTTT. Together with reference TRBV7-3 and TRBJ2-2, the CDR3 gives the full variable domain: GAGVSQTPSNKVTEKGKYVELRCDPISGHTALYWYRQSLGQGPEFLIYFQGTGAADDSGLPNDRFFAVRPEGSVSTLKIQRTERGDSAVYLCASSWGSGELFFGEGSRLTVL.